The 27 T cell receptor beta chains below were found in one sample sequenced in a study of tissue T cells after allogeneic stem cell transplantation. TCRdb's table, derived via immunoSEQ multiplex PCR, lists solely in-frame clones and lacks some. The sample gives some 47,000 clones, 65% to 85% of which show up once; approximately 0.5% is in the top ten. Sequences were obtained from sorted cells pooled from one or two spleens. These receptors were collected from a pool of C57BL/6 mice in good health.

For this clone: Gene names are mouse gene names. The read ends 1 residue before the CDR3 terminus; that terminus is restored from the germline J gene. This chain connects TRBV16 to TRBJ1-1; 9 positions match TRBD1. Germline CDR1 and CDR2: SGHSA and FRNQAP. V trimming: 3 bases; J trimming: 6 bases; junction bases outside the gene matches: 5. CDR3 length equals 14 residues. CDR3 sequence reads: CASSFPTGGAEVFF. The sequenced part of the CDR3 DNA is TGTGCAAGCAGCTTCCCGACAGGGGGGGCAGAAGTCTTC. The full variable domain, with the rest looked up from reference TRBV16 and TRBJ1-1, is NAGVIQTPRHKVTGKGQEATLWCEPISGHSAVFWYRQTIVQGLEFLTYFRNQAPIDDSGMPKERFSAQMPNQSHSTLKIQSTQPQDSAVYLCASSFPTGGAEVFFGKGTRLTVV.

This clone has more than one count but fewer than ten. Gene names follow the mouse nomenclature. Different DNA sequences within this sample yield the same CDR3. The part of the CDR3 DNA that was read is TGTGCCAGCAGCTGGGGGGGTACCTATGAACAGTAC. It yields the protein CASSWGGTYEQY. The full CDR3 reads CASSWGGTYEQYF. V and J are TRBV4 and TRBJ2-7, with 7 bases identical to TRBD2. The read is 1 residue too short to cover the CDR3 end, so that end is filled in from the germline J gene. The germline V gene has CDR1 LGHDT and CDR2 YNNKQL (reference sequence). V was clipped by 4 bases and J by 2 bases; unmatched bases: 2. This CDR3 has 13 amino acids.

Remarks on this clone: Mouse gene names apply. The read finishes 1 residue shy of the CDR3 end, and the germline J gene is used to complete it. The V gene is TRBV26, the J gene TRBJ1-2; TRBD1 aligns across 10 bases. This CDR3 region has 15 residues. CDR1 and CDR2 from the germline V gene are KGHPV and FQNQEV (reference sequence). The junction had 4 bases not matched to a gene; V was cut back by 6 bases and J by 0 bases. CDR3 DNA, as far as it was read: TGTGCCAGCAGCCATGGGACAGGGGCAAACTCCGACTACACC. This encodes CASSHGTGANSDYT. The full-length CDR3 reads as CASSHGTGANSDYTF.

Turning to this clone: Each gene name is a mouse one. The sequenced part of the CDR3 DNA is TGTGCCAGCAGCCAAGGGACTGGGGCAGACACCCAGTAC. Protein sequence: CASSQGTGADTQY. The complete CDR3 sequence is CASSQGTGADTQYF. The chain uses TRBV2 and TRBJ2-5; 9 nucleotides match TRBD2. The CDR3 is cut off 1 residue early in the read; its end comes from the germline J gene. V was clipped by 1 base and J by 5 bases; unmatched bases: 1. The CDR3 is 14 residues long. Germline CDR1 is LGHNA and CDR2 is YSYQKL.

About this clone itself: Gene names are the mouse ones. The read terminates 1 residue before the CDR3 end, so the remaining end is supplied by the germline J gene. The J gene is TRBJ1-4, the V gene TRBV29, with a tentative D call TRBD1 (5 bases). With 0 bases removed from V and 0 bases from J, the gap between germline ends came to 8 bases. Germline CDR1 MSHET, CDR2 SYDVDS. CDR3 length: 16 residues. The CDR3 loop reads CASSLSRGVSNERLFF. The covered CDR3 bases are TGTGCTAGCAGTTTATCAAGGGGCGTTTCCAACGAAAGATTATTT.

This clone was seen just once. These gene names are mouse names. The read terminates 1 residue ahead of where the CDR3 ends, so the germline J gene completes it. V usage is TRBV20 and J usage is TRBJ2-4; D ambiguous. Trimming removed 0 bases from V and 6 bases from J, with 7 bases in between. CDR3 length: 12 amino acids. Looked up from germline, CDR1 is GFQATS and CDR2 is STVNSAI. The CDR3 is CGARDRHNTLYF. The CDR3 DNA, read in part, is TGTGGTGCTAGGGATCGACATAACACCTTGTAC. The entire variable domain, with the rest obtained from reference TRBV20 and TRBJ2-4, is as follows: GALVYQYPRRTICKSGTSMRMECQAVGFQATSVAWYRQSPQKTFELIALSTVNSAIKYEQNFTQEKFPISHPNLSFSSMTVLNAYLEDRGLYLCGARDRHNTLYFGAGTRLSVL.

The table lists this clone with a few counts. Mouse gene names apply. The CDR3 end falls 1 residue outside the read, so it is completed with the germline J gene. The chain combines TRBV3 with TRBJ2-7; 7 bases align to TRBD1. Germline V gene data show CDR1 as SNHLY and CDR2 as FYNGKV (reference sequence). V shed 1 base and J 4 bases; nucleotides not matched to a gene: 1. CDR3 length equals 13 residues. The sequenced CDR3 bases are TGTGCCAGCAGCTTAGGACAGGGTTATGAACAGTAC. It specifies CASSLGQGYEQY. The entire CDR3 is CASSLGQGYEQYF.

This clone was seen a handful of times. Gene names follow the mouse nomenclature. The CDR3 goes on 1 residue after the read ends, and that part is filled in from the germline J gene. Different DNA sequences within this sample yield the same CDR3. The J gene is TRBJ2-7, the V gene TRBV12-2; D uncertain. Trimming took 2 bases from V and 4 from J, leaving 5 bases between them. Germline assignment: CDR1 SGHLS and CDR2 HYDKME. This CDR3 contains 11 residues. CDR3 residues: CASSQGYEQYF. CDR3 DNA, as far as it was read: TGTGCCAGCTCTCAAGGGTATGAACAGTAC.

On this clone: These gene names are mouse names. Sequencing ends 1 residue short of the CDR3 end; the germline J gene provides the rest. This chain joins TRBV13-1 and TRBJ2-4; D possibly uses TRBD1 or TRBD2 (6 bases each). Trimming removed 3 bases from V and 2 bases from J, with 13 bases in between. Germline V gene data show CDR1 as NSHNY and CDR2 as SYGAGN. This CDR3 has 15 residues. The CDR3 region is CASSGRRGVQNTLYF. CDR3 bases read: TGTGCCAGCAGTGGTCGGAGGGGGGTTCAAAACACCTTGTAC.

As concerns this clone: The listed genes are named as in mouse. The CDR3 goes on 1 residue after the read ends, and that part is filled in from the germline J gene. V is TRBV12-1 and J is TRBJ2-7, with 7 bases lining up with TRBD1. The germline V gene has CDR1 SGHSN and CDR2 HYEKVE. The V segment lost 0 bases and the J segment 3 bases; nucleotides outside the gene matches: 1. The CDR3 has 13 amino acids. CDR3 in amino acids: CASSLRDSYEQYF. CDR3 DNA, as far as it was read: TGTGCCAGCTCTCTCCGGGACAGCTATGAACAGTAC.

This clone was seen a handful of times. Genes and germline come from the mouse. The read ends 1 residue early relative to the CDR3; the germline J gene fills the gap. This chain connects TRBV13-2 to TRBJ1-5; perhaps TRBD1 as D (6 bases). The CDR3 covers 15 residues. V was cut by 0 bases and J by 3 bases, with 10 bases left in between. The V gene's germline CDR1 is NNHNN and CDR2 SYGAGS (reference sequence). The part of the CDR3 DNA that was read is TGTGCCAGCGGTGATGTGGCAGGGGTCAACCAGGCTCCGCTT. It codes for CASGDVAGVNQAPL. The full CDR3 protein reads CASGDVAGVNQAPLF.

In regard to this clone: These gene names are mouse names. The CDR3 end lies 1 residue beyond the end of the read and is filled in from the germline J gene. The chain uses TRBV13-1 and TRBJ2-7; 9 positions match TRBD1. Germline assignment: CDR1 NSHNY and CDR2 SYGAGN. J gave up 5 bases and V 5 bases, and 5 bases lay outside the gene matches. The CDR3 has 13 amino acids. CDR3 loop: CASSRGQGDEQYF. The sequenced CDR3 bases are TGTGCCAGCAGCCGGGGACAGGGAGATGAACAGTAC.

To note about this clone: Gene names are the mouse ones. Read data end 1 residue before the CDR3 end; the end is taken from the germline J gene. The J gene is TRBJ2-2, the V gene TRBV14, with TRBD1 identical over 12 bases. This CDR3 contains 16 residues. Trimming took 4 bases from V and 4 from J; bases not matched to a gene: 5. The germline CDR1 and CDR2 sequences are SGHDT and FRDEAV. The CDR3 here is CASSRGTGGRTGQLYF. The CDR3 DNA, read in part, is TGTGCCAGCAGTCGCGGGACAGGGGGCCGCACCGGGCAGCTCTAC.

Comment on this clone: The gene names given are mouse names. Read data end 1 residue before the CDR3 end; the end is taken from the germline J gene. V is TRBV26 and J is TRBJ1-1; 8 bases are a match to TRBD1. J lost 3 bases, V lost 4 bases, and 7 bases had no gene match. CDR3 size: 15 residues. The germline CDR1 and CDR2 sequences are KGHPV and FQNQEV (reference sequence). The CDR3 DNA, read in part, is TGTGCCAGCAGTCACCGACAGGGGAGGGACACAGAAGTCTTC. Amino acids: CASSHRQGRDTEVF. The entire CDR3 is CASSHRQGRDTEVFF.

There are a few counts of this clone. Gene labels here are mouse ones. Read coverage stops 1 residue before the CDR3 terminus; the germline J gene supplies the remainder. The chain uses TRBV14 and TRBJ2-7; 10 bases agree with TRBD1. Trimming removed 2 bases from V and 2 bases from J; junction bases left unmatched: 1. The CDR3 has 14 amino acids. CDR1 and CDR2 from the germline V gene are SGHDT and FRDEAV. The CDR3 DNA, read in part, is TGTGCCAGCAGTTTGGGGACAGGGGCCTATGAACAGTAC. Protein product: CASSLGTGAYEQY. The entire CDR3 protein is CASSLGTGAYEQYF. The variable domain in full, completed from reference TRBV14 and TRBJ2-7, reads EAGVTQSPRYAVLQEGQAVSFWCDPISGHDTLYWYQQPRDQGPQLLVYFRDEAVIDNSQLPSDRFSAVRPKGTNSTLKIQSAKQGDTATYLCASSLGTGAYEQYFGPGTRLTVL.

As to this clone: Mouse gene names apply. The read finishes 1 residue shy of the CDR3 end, and the germline J gene is used to complete it. The V gene is TRBV13-3, the J gene TRBJ2-4; 9 bases fit TRBD2. With 0 bases clipped from V and 0 bases from J, the junction kept 2 bases outside the gene matches. The germline CDR1 and CDR2 sequences are NNHDY and SYVADS. The CDR3 extends over 16 amino acids. CDR3 sequence: CASSDGGLGSQNTLYF. The part of the CDR3 DNA that was read is TGTGCCAGCAGTGATGGGGGACTGGGTAGTCAAAACACCTTGTAC.

This clone showed up just once. Germline and genes here are mouse. The CDR3 DNA, read in part, is TGTGCCAGCAGTTTAGCGGGGGTTAACTATGCTGAGCAGTTC. Translation gives CASSLAGVNYAEQF. In full, the CDR3 reads CASSLAGVNYAEQFF. The chain carries TRBV15 and TRBJ2-1, with D tentatively TRBD1 or TRBD2 (5 bases each). The read ends 1 residue shy of where the CDR3 ends; the end is completed using the germline J gene. The CDR3 length is 15 residues. Trimming took 0 bases from V and 0 from J, leaving 6 bases between them. Germline V lookup: CDR1 SGHND, CDR2 FRSKSL.

This clone occurred a few times. The genes are named according to mouse. The read falls 1 residue short of the CDR3 end, and the missing part is taken from the germline J gene. The chain uses TRBV29 and TRBJ1-3, with 7 bases aligning to TRBD1. CDR3 length: 15 amino acids. V shed 2 bases, J shed 4 bases, and the junction held 5 bases outside the gene matches. The germline CDR1 and CDR2 sequences are MSHET and SYDVDS. The sequenced CDR3 bases are TGTGCTAGCAGTTTAAAGGGGGCGCCGGGAAATACGCTCTAT. Its protein is CASSLKGAPGNTLY. The full CDR3 reads CASSLKGAPGNTLYF. Full variable domain (outside the CDR3, taken from reference TRBV29 and TRBJ1-3): DMKVTQMPRYLIKRMGENVLLECGQDMSHETMYWYRQDPGLGLQLIYISYDVDSNSEGDIPKGYRVSRKKREHFSLILDSAKTNQTSVYFCASSLKGAPGNTLYFGEGSRLIVV.

To note about this clone: The genes are named according to mouse. The CDR3 end is not reached by the read, which stops 1 residue before it; the germline J gene fills it in. The chain employs TRBV13-3 and TRBJ1-1, with D unclear. The CDR3 covers 11 residues. The V gene's germline CDR1 is NNHDY and CDR2 SYVADS. V lost 1 base and J lost 8, with 6 bases in between. CDR3: CASSDRREVFF. CDR3 DNA (partial): TGTGCCAGCAGTGATCGGAGGGAAGTCTTC.

With respect to this clone: Gene names are mouse gene names. The CDR3 goes on 1 residue after the read ends, and that part is filled in from the germline J gene. The genes are TRBV23 and TRBJ2-5; the table's D call of TRBD1 was not tested on the DNA. CDR1 and CDR2 from the germline V gene are KGHTA and FQNQQP. This CDR3 spans 15 amino acids. The sequenced CDR3 bases are TGCTCCAGCAGTCAATCGACAATTAACCAAGACACCCAGTAC. Residues: CSSSQSTINQDTQY. The full CDR3 reads CSSSQSTINQDTQYF.

Comment on this clone: Here the gene names and germline are mouse. The read terminates 1 residue ahead of where the CDR3 ends, so the germline J gene completes it. The chain employs TRBV17 and TRBJ2-2; D remains unclear. Germline CDR1 MNHDT, CDR2 YYDKIL. The CDR3 totals 12 residues. The germline V and J ends were trimmed by 5 bases and 2 bases, with 3 bases remaining between them. The CDR3 bases that were read are TGTGCTAGCAGTGCCAACACCGGGCAGCTCTAC. Its protein is CASSANTGQLY. The entire CDR3 reads CASSANTGQLYF. Full variable domain (rest looked up from reference TRBV17 and TRBJ2-2): DTTVKQNPRYKLARVGKPVNLICSQTMNHDTMYWYQKKPNQAPKLLLFYYDKILNREADTFEKFQSSRPNNSFCSLYIGSAGLEYSAMYLCASSANTGQLYFGEGSKLTVL.

A word on this clone: Germline and genes here are mouse. The read halts 1 residue ahead of the CDR3 end, with the missing end drawn from the germline J gene. The chain recombines TRBV13-1 with TRBJ2-5; D is perhaps TRBD1 or TRBD2 (5 bases each). Trimming removed 3 bases at V and 5 bases at J, with 7 bases between. This CDR3 is 12 amino acids long. Germline CDR1 reads NSHNY; CDR2 reads SYGAGN. CDR3 bases read: TGTGCCAGCAGTGGGGGGACAGACACCCAGTAC. This encodes CASSGGTDTQY. The complete CDR3 reads CASSGGTDTQYF.

As for this clone: Gene names are the mouse ones. Read sequence stops 1 residue before the CDR3 end, and the germline J gene provides the missing end. The chain uses TRBV3 and TRBJ2-7, with 12 positions matching TRBD2. V lost 3 bases to trimming and J lost 1 base; unmatched junction nucleotides: 1. Germline V gene sequence: CDR1 SNHLY, CDR2 FYNGKV (reference sequence). The CDR3 sequence is 15 residues long. CDR3 bases read: TGTGCCAGCAGCTTGGACTGGGGGGGATCCTATGAACAGTAC. Its protein product is CASSLDWGGSYEQY. The whole CDR3 protein is CASSLDWGGSYEQYF.

A remark on this clone: Each gene name is a mouse one. The sequenced fragment ends 1 residue before the CDR3 boundary, so the rest is inferred from the germline J gene. The rearrangement uses TRBV12-2 and TRBJ1-4; D is undetermined. This CDR3 spans 13 amino acids. V gave up 4 bases and J gave up 1 base, with 6 bases separating them. Germline-derived CDR1 and CDR2 are SGHLS and HYDKME. The chain's CDR3 is CASSTNSNERLFF. The DNA read from the CDR3 is TGTGCCAGCTCGACAAATTCCAACGAAAGATTATTT.

Concerning this clone: Gene and germline names: mouse. The read terminates 1 residue ahead of where the CDR3 ends, so the germline J gene completes it. The gene calls are TRBV12-2 and TRBJ2-4; the match to TRBD2 covers 12 bases. This CDR3 region has 14 residues. CDR1 is SGHLS, CDR2 HYDKME, per germline. J was trimmed by 5 bases and V by 1 base; bases with no gene match: 0. CDR3 bases read: TGTGCCAGCTCTCTGGGACTGGGGGGAAACACCTTGTAC. Its translation: CASSLGLGGNTLY. The entire CDR3 protein reads CASSLGLGGNTLYF.

Points on this clone: Gene and germline names: mouse. The read terminates 1 residue ahead of where the CDR3 ends, so the germline J gene completes it. V and J are TRBV13-2 and TRBJ1-6, with a weak D call TRBD1 (6 bases). TRBJ1-6 is an open reading frame, and its role is uncertain. The germline gives CDR1 NNHNN, CDR2 SYGAGS (reference sequence). CDR3 length: 16 residues. V lost 3 bases and J lost 0, with 10 bases in between. The covered CDR3 bases are TGTGCCAGCGGTGCACCGGGACATTCCTATAATTCGCCCCTCTAC. As protein: CASGAPGHSYNSPLY. The CDR3 in full is CASGAPGHSYNSPLYF.

There are a few counts of this clone. Any gene name here is a mouse gene name. The CDR3 bases that were read are TGTGCCAGCGGTGATACTGGGGGGGCATATGAACAGTAC. The encoded protein is CASGDTGGAYEQY. The entire CDR3 sequence reads CASGDTGGAYEQYF. The V call is TRBV13-2, the J call TRBJ2-7, with 11 positions matching TRBD2. The read ends 1 residue before the CDR3 terminus; that terminus is restored from the germline J gene. The germline V gene has CDR1 NNHNN and CDR2 SYGAGS (reference sequence). Trimming cost V 1 base and J 4 bases; bases outside gene matches: 1. This CDR3 has 14 residues.